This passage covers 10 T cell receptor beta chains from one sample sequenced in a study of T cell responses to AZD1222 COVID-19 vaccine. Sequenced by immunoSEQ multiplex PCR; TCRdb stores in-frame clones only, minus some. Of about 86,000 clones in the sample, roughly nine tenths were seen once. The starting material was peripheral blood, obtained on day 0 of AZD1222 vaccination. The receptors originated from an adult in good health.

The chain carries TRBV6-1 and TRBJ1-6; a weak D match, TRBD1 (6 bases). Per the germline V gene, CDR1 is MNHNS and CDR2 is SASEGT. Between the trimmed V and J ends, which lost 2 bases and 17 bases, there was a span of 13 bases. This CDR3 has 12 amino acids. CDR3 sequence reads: CASSERDRYIHF. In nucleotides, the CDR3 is TGTGCCAGCAGTGAAAGAGACAGGTATATCCACTTT.

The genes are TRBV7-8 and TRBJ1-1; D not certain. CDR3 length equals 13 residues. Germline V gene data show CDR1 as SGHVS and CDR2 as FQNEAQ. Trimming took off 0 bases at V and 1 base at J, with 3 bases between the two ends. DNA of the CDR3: TGTGCCAGCAGCTTAGCAGAGAACACTGAAGCTTTCTTT. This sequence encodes CASSLAENTEAFF.

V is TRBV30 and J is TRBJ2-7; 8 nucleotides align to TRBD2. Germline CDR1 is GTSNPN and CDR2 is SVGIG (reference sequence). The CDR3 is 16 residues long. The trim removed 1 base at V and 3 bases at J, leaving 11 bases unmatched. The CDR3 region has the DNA TGTGCCTGGAGTGGATTCACCTCCGGGACTAGCTACGAGCAGTACTTC. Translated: CAWSGFTSGTSYEQYF.

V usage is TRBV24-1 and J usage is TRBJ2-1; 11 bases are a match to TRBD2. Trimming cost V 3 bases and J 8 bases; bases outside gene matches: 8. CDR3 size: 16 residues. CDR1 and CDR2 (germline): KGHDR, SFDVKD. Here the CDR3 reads CATSDPTSGSRDEQFF. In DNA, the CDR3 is TGTGCCACCAGTGATCCCACTAGCGGGAGTAGAGATGAGCAGTTCTTC.

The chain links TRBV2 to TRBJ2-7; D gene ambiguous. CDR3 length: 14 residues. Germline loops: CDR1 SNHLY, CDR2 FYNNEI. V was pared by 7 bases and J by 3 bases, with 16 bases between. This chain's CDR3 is CASILSQPFYEQYF. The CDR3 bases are TGTGCCAGCATTCTGTCCCAACCTTTCTACGAGCAGTACTTC.

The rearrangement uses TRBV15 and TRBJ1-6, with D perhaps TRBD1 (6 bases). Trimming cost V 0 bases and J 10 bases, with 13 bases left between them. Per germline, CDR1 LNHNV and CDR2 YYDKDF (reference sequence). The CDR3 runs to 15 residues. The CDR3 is CATSREGQGLSPLHF. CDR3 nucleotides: TGTGCCACCAGCAGAGAAGGGCAGGGGCTCTCACCCCTCCACTTT.

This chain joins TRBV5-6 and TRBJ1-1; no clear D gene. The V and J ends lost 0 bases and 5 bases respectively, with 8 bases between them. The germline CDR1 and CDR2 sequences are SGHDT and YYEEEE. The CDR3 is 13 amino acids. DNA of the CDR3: TGTGCCAGCAGCTTGGGGCGGGGTACTGAAGCTTTCTTT. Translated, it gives CASSLGRGTEAFF.

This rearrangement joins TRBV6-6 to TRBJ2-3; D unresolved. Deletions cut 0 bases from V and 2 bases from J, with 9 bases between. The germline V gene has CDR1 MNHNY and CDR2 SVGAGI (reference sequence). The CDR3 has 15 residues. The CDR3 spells CASSYSGLATDTQYF. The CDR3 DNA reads TGTGCCAGCAGTTACTCGGGTCTGGCCACAGATACGCAGTATTTT.

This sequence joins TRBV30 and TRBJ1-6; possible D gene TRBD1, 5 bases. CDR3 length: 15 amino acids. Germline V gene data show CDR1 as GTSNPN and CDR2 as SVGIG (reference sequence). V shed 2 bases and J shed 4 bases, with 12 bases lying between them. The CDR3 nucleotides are TGTGCCTGGAGTACCGCGACAGCTTATAATTCACCCCTCCACTTT. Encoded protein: CAWSTATAYNSPLHF.

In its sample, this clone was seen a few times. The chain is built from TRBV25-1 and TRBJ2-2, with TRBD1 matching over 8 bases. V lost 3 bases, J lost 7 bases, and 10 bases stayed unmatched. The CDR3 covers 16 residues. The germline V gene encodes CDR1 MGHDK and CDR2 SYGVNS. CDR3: CASSDGGQEGSGELFF. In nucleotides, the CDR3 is TGTGCCAGCAGTGATGGGGGACAGGAAGGTAGCGGGGAGCTGTTTTTT.